This is a list of T cell receptor beta chains from one sample in a study of early T cells in non-severe SARS-CoV-2 infection. TCRdb itself ran the 5' RACE reads through MiXCR, one entry per CDR3 protein. The table lists 69,000 or so distinct CDR3 sequences, around a tenth of them singletons. The source material was whole blood. The receptor set was obtained from an adult who was a healthcare worker with PCR-confirmed SARS-CoV-2 infection or an uninfected control (not recorded which). Both conserved end residues are part of each CDR3. The D gene is left open where the match is weak. Part of the rows lack a size; the others show once, few, many or a class for expanded clones.

abundance: few; d_gene: -; j_gene: TRBJ2-7; v_gene: TRBV29-1; len: 16; CDR3aa: CSVEARSGDSPYEQYF; CDR3nt: TGCAGCGTTGAAGCCCGGAGCGGGGACAGCCCCTACGAGCAGTACTTC
abundance: -; d_gene: -; j_gene: TRBJ2-2; v_gene: TRBV6-5; len: 12; CDR3aa: CASSYESGELFF; CDR3nt: TGTGCCAGCAGTTACGAATCCGGGGAGCTGTTTTTT
abundance: many; d_gene: TRBD1; j_gene: TRBJ2-7; v_gene: TRBV7-9; len: 16; CDR3aa: CASSLAIGTGTGEQYF; CDR3nt: TGTGCCAGCAGCTTAGCGATCGGGACAGGGACAGGGGAGCAGTACTTC
abundance: few; d_gene: TRBD1; j_gene: TRBJ2-3; v_gene: TRBV4-3; len: 12; CDR3aa: CASSQRTGQQYF; CDR3nt: TGCGCCAGCAGCCAGCGGACAGGGCAGCAGTATTTT
abundance: few; d_gene: -; j_gene: TRBJ1-2; v_gene: TRBV6-5; len: 18; CDR3aa: CASSYSMRNLRTDYGYTF; CDR3nt: TGTGCCAGCAGTTACTCTATGCGAAACCTGAGGACAGACTATGGCTACACCTTC
abundance: many; d_gene: -; j_gene: TRBJ2-7; v_gene: TRBV6-1; len: 13; CDR3aa: CASSVVSSYEQYF; CDR3nt: TGTGCCAGCAGTGTCGTCAGCTCCTACGAGCAGTACTTC
abundance: many; d_gene: -; j_gene: TRBJ1-6; v_gene: TRBV6-1; len: 17; CDR3aa: CASSRKDSRVNNSPLHF; CDR3nt: TGTGCCAGCAGCAGGAAGGACTCCCGGGTTAATAATTCACCCCTCCACTTT
abundance: many; d_gene: -; j_gene: TRBJ1-2; v_gene: TRBV29-1; len: 15; CDR3aa: CSVEESGRGNYGYTF; CDR3nt: TGCAGCGTTGAAGAATCAGGGCGAGGCAACTATGGCTACACCTTC
abundance: many; d_gene: TRBD1; j_gene: TRBJ1-2; v_gene: TRBV19; len: 13; CDR3aa: CASRQTGGNGYTF; CDR3nt: TGTGCCAGTAGGCAGACAGGGGGCAATGGCTACACCTTC
abundance: many; d_gene: -; j_gene: TRBJ2-5; v_gene: TRBV12-3/TRBV12-4; len: 13; CDR3aa: CASSLIPQETQYF; CDR3nt: TGTGCCAGCAGTTTAATCCCCCAAGAGACCCAGTACTTC
abundance: few; d_gene: -; j_gene: TRBJ2-1; v_gene: TRBV5-8; len: 15; CDR3aa: CASSMTGTIYNEQFF; CDR3nt: TGTGCCAGCAGTATGACCGGGACAATCTACAATGAGCAGTTCTTC
abundance: few; d_gene: TRBD1; j_gene: TRBJ2-7; v_gene: TRBV20-1; len: 15; CDR3aa: CSPYLTGTGIGEQYF; CDR3nt: TGCAGTCCTTACCTGACAGGGACGGGAATTGGCGAGCAGTACTTC
abundance: many; d_gene: TRBD1; j_gene: TRBJ1-6; v_gene: TRBV6-5; len: 14; CDR3aa: CASSPDRGRSPLHF; CDR3nt: TGTGCCAGCAGCCCGGACAGGGGGCGTTCACCCCTCCACTTT
abundance: many; d_gene: TRBD2; j_gene: TRBJ2-2; v_gene: TRBV20-1; len: 14; CDR3aa: CSASKSGSSGELFF; CDR3nt: TGCAGTGCTAGTAAAAGCGGGAGTTCCGGGGAGCTGTTTTTT
abundance: few; d_gene: -; j_gene: TRBJ1-2; v_gene: TRBV19; len: 16; CDR3aa: CASSIGRDSRPYGYTF; CDR3nt: TGTGCCAGTAGTATAGGGAGGGACTCCCGTCCATATGGCTACACCTTC
abundance: many; d_gene: -; j_gene: TRBJ1-1; v_gene: TRBV11-2; len: 14; CDR3aa: CASSPTGGRTEAFF; CDR3nt: TGTGCCAGCAGCCCGACGGGGGGGCGAACTGAAGCTTTCTTT
abundance: -; d_gene: -; j_gene: TRBJ1-4; v_gene: TRBV2; len: 12; CDR3aa: CASILKGEKLFF; CDR3nt: TGTGCCAGCATACTAAAGGGAGAAAAACTGTTTTTT
abundance: few; d_gene: -; j_gene: TRBJ2-1; v_gene: TRBV5-5; len: 13; CDR3aa: CASSLDWGNEQFF; CDR3nt: TGTGCCAGCAGCTTAGACTGGGGCAATGAGCAGTTCTTC
abundance: -; d_gene: -; j_gene: TRBJ2-6; v_gene: TRBV2; len: 15; CDR3aa: CASSEWGAGANVLTF; CDR3nt: TGTGCCAGCAGTGAATGGGGAGCTGGGGCCAACGTCCTGACTTTC
abundance: -; d_gene: -; j_gene: TRBJ2-3; v_gene: TRBV18; len: 13; CDR3aa: CASSPQGRDTQYF; CDR3nt: TGTGCCAGCTCACCACAGGGGCGGGATACGCAGTATTTT
abundance: many; d_gene: -; j_gene: TRBJ2-7; v_gene: TRBV20-1; len: 14; CDR3aa: CSARDTGSSYEQYF; CDR3nt: TGCAGTGCTAGAGATACAGGGTCTTCCTACGAGCAGTACTTC
abundance: many; d_gene: -; j_gene: TRBJ1-1; v_gene: TRBV6-5; len: 12; CDR3aa: CASRSTDREAFF; CDR3nt: TGTGCCAGCAGATCGACGGACCGTGAAGCTTTCTTT
abundance: once; d_gene: TRBD1; j_gene: TRBJ2-1; v_gene: TRBV7-2; len: 14; CDR3aa: CASSSATGLREQFF; CDR3nt: TGTGCCAGCAGCTCCGCGACAGGGTTACGGGAGCAGTTCTTC